The 20 T cell receptor beta chains listed next were all sequenced from one sample in a study of cytomegalovirus exposure and HLA in healthy donors listed by TCRdb under 2017. Receptor amplification or capture employed the immunoSEQ multiplex PCR assay. A mixture of 60 forward primers for TCR Vbeta segments and 13 reverse primers for TCR Jbeta segments was used in the multiplex PCR. This immuneACCESS table, as held by TCRdb, lists in-frame sequences with V and J called but not all clones. Of the missing ones, under half trace to an unresolved V gene in checked studies; the others have no known cause. The sample records around 190,000 clones, about 85% of which are singletons. Of the sample, around 0.98% is held by the ten largest clones. What was sequenced was PBMCs. These receptors all come from a boy aged 2 to 10 in good health and CMV-seronegative.

The count of this clone is one. The rearrangement links TRBV4-2 to TRBJ2-2; D might be TRBD2 (5 bases). This CDR3 has 14 amino acids. Trimming shortened V by 0 bases and J by 10 bases, and 12 bases separated the two germline ends. Germline lookup yields CDR1 LGHNA and CDR2 YNFKEQ. CDR3 protein: CASSQDGGLVELFF. CDR3 DNA: TGTGCCAGCAGCCAAGATGGAGGACTGGTGGAGCTGTTTTTT.

The V call is TRBV7-9, the J call TRBJ1-5; possible D gene TRBD1, 5 bases. CDR1 SEHNR and CDR2 FQNEAQ come from the germline V gene (reference sequence). The CDR3 consists of 15 residues. With 5 bases removed from V and 2 bases from J, the gap between germline ends came to 13 bases. The CDR3 sequence is CASSPRGDGNQPQHF. CDR3 coding DNA: TGTGCCAGCAGCCCAAGGGGTGACGGCAATCAGCCCCAGCATTTT.

V usage is TRBV7-6 and J usage is TRBJ2-5; D remains ambiguous. Trimming pared 1 base from V and 5 bases from J, leaving 14 bases between. The CDR3 is 15 residues long. The germline V gene has CDR1 SGHVS and CDR2 FNYEAQ. DNA of the CDR3: TGTGCCAGCAGCTTAGATCATAGGCGGCGGGAGACCCAGTACTTC. Its protein is CASSLDHRRRETQYF.

The chain is built from TRBV6-1 and TRBJ1-1; D possibly corresponds to TRBD1 (6 bases). V was shortened by 5 bases and J by 1 base, with 14 bases between the two germline ends. Germline V gene lookup returns CDR1 MNHNS and CDR2 SASEGT. The CDR3 is 15 amino acids. CDR3 amino acids: CASSRTGGGNTEAFF. The CDR3 region has the DNA TGTGCCAGCAGTAGAACGGGAGGGGGGAACACTGAAGCTTTCTTT.

This clone was seen a handful of times. This chain links TRBV19 with TRBJ2-5; a possible D gene is TRBD1 (6 bases). The CDR3 spans 15 residues. V lost 3 bases and J 5 bases, leaving 16 bases between the germline ends. CDR1 and CDR2 from the germline V gene are LNHDA and SQIVND (reference sequence). The CDR3 here is CASSMSTGQGETQYF. In DNA form, the CDR3 reads TGTGCCAGTAGTATGTCTACAGGGCAGGGGGAGACCCAGTACTTC.

The chain combines TRBV28 with TRBJ2-2, with 8 nucleotides matching TRBD1. The CDR3 is made up of 15 amino acids. CDR1 and CDR2 from the germline V gene are MDHEN and SYDVKM. V was clipped by 2 bases and J by 6 bases; unmatched bases: 5. CDR3 sequence: CASSLQGAGAGELFF. DNA of the CDR3: TGTGCCAGCAGTTTACAGGGGGCCGGGGCCGGGGAGCTGTTTTTT.

This sequence joins TRBV28 and TRBJ1-1; TRBD1 agrees at 10 bases. Germline CDR1 is MDHEN and CDR2 is SYDVKM. The CDR3 covers 18 residues. Unmatched junction bases numbered 19, after V lost 6 bases and J lost 6 bases. The CDR3 here is CASSPNLPGQGRTAEAFF. CDR3 DNA sequence: TGTGCCAGCAGCCCAAACTTACCGGGACAGGGGCGAACGGCTGAAGCTTTCTTT.

This chain uses TRBV7-9 with TRBJ2-5; 8 nucleotides align to TRBD1. The J call may be mistaken, given a closer DNA end match to TRBJ2-7. The germline V gene has CDR1 SEHNR and CDR2 FQNEAQ (reference sequence). This CDR3 is built from 15 residues. The CDR3 DNA reads as TGTGCCAGCAGCAAAATGACAGGGGTGACCTACGAGCAGTACTTC. It is translated as CASSKMTGVTYEQYF.

The chain recombines TRBV5-4 with TRBJ2-2, with D tentatively TRBD1 (6 bases). In germline, CDR1 is SGHNT, CDR2 YYREEE (reference sequence). The germline V and J ends were trimmed by 2 bases and 5 bases, with 13 bases remaining between them. CDR3 length equals 15 residues. CDR3 region: CASSFPQGATGELFF. For the CDR3, the DNA is TGTGCCAGCAGCTTTCCACAGGGAGCGACCGGGGAGCTGTTTTTT.

V gene TRBV28 combines with J gene TRBJ1-1; D is uncertain. The CDR3 is made up of 12 amino acids. The germline V gene encodes CDR1 MDHEN and CDR2 SYDVKM. Trimming removed 2 bases from V and 8 bases from J, with 9 bases in between. Written as DNA, the CDR3 is TGTGCCAGCAGTTTAGATGAAGCGGAAGCTTTCTTT. This codes for CASSLDEAEAFF. Together with reference TRBV28 and TRBJ1-1, the CDR3 gives the full variable domain: DVKVTQSSRYLVKRTGEKVFLECVQDMDHENMFWYRQDPGLGLRLIYFSYDVKMKEKGDIPEGYSVSREKKERFSLILESASTNQTSMYLCASSLDEAEAFFGQGTRLTVV.

V gene TRBV6-1 combines with J gene TRBJ2-1; TRBD2 matches at 8 bases. Losses at the gene ends were 2 bases for V and 2 bases for J; bases not matched to a gene: 5. The germline gives CDR1 MNHNS, CDR2 SASEGT. The CDR3 is made up of 16 amino acids. CDR3 sequence: CASSERGLATYNEQFF. The DNA of the CDR3 is TGTGCCAGCAGTGAACGAGGACTAGCCACCTACAATGAGCAGTTCTTC.

V usage is TRBV28 and J usage is TRBJ1-2; no firm D call. CDR3 length: 15 amino acids. Germline V lookup: CDR1 MDHEN, CDR2 SYDVKM. V lost 6 bases to trimming and J lost 3 bases, with 17 bases between them. CDR3 coding DNA: TGTGCCAGCAGCTCCGCGAGGGAACCCTACTATGGCTACACCTTC. Protein sequence: CASSSAREPYYGYTF.

This chain joins TRBV30 and TRBJ1-5, with D unclear. Trimming pared 3 bases from V and 2 bases from J, leaving 14 bases between. The CDR3 has 15 amino acids. CDR1 and CDR2 (germline): GTSNPN, SVGIG (reference sequence). The CDR3 nucleotides are TGTGCCTGGAGCGGCGGAGGGAGAGGCAATCAGCCCCAGCATTTT. It is translated as CAWSGGGRGNQPQHF.

Remarks on this clone: The same CDR3 can be traced to other DNA sequences in this sample. The chain uses TRBV7-3 and TRBJ2-3; TRBD2 aligns across 9 bases. Looked up from germline, CDR1 is SGHTA and CDR2 is FQGTGA. After removal of 4 bases from V and 1 base from J, the junction contained 0 bases not matched to a gene. The CDR3 sequence is 14 residues long. The CDR3 bases are TGTGCCAGCAGCTCTAGCGGGGGCACAGATACGCAGTATTTT. This sequence encodes CASSSSGGTDTQYF.

This chain joins TRBV29-1 and TRBJ1-1, with D tentatively TRBD1 (6 bases). V was shortened by 7 bases and J by 0 bases, with 12 bases between the two germline ends. The germline CDR1 and CDR2 sequences are SQVTM and ANQGSEA. The CDR3 loop spans 13 amino acids. The CDR3 DNA is TGCAGCGGGGGTGGACAGTTGAACACTGAAGCTTTCTTT. It encodes CSGGGQLNTEAFF.

CDR3 protein: CASSLEGAPYNEQFF. The CDR3 DNA sequence: TGCGCCAGCAGCTTGGAGGGAGCCCCCTACAATGAGCAGTTCTTC. The chain uses TRBV5-1 and TRBJ2-1; a possible D gene is TRBD2 (5 bases). This CDR3 region has 15 residues. The V end was cut by 0 bases, the J end by 2 bases, with 9 bases between. CDR1 is SGHRS and CDR2 is YFSETQ in the germline V gene.

The genes are TRBV6-5 and TRBJ2-7; 9 bases are a match to TRBD1. Germline V gene lookup returns CDR1 MNHEY and CDR2 SVGAGI. Trimming at V came to 5 bases and at J to 4 bases, leaving 9 bases not matched to a gene. The CDR3 sequence is 15 residues long. Here the CDR3 DNA reads TGTGCCAGCAGTAGGGAGTCGGACAGGGGATACGAGCAGTACTTC. It is translated as CASSRESDRGYEQYF.

This rearrangement joins TRBV2 to TRBJ2-7; 8 bases map to TRBD2. V was clipped by 5 bases and J by 4 bases; unmatched bases: 4. This CDR3 comprises 13 residues. Germline V gene sequence: CDR1 SNHLY, CDR2 FYNNEI. This CDR3 is CASSPLAAYEQYF. CDR3 coding DNA: TGTGCCAGCAGTCCACTAGCGGCATACGAGCAGTACTTC. The full variable domain, rest sourced from reference TRBV2 and TRBJ2-7, is EPEVTQTPSHQVTQMGQEVILRCVPISNHLYFYWYRQILGQKVEFLVSFYNNEISEKSEIFDDQFSVERPDGSNFTLKIRSTKLEDSAMYFCASSPLAAYEQYFGPGTRLTVT.

The V call is TRBV11-2, the J call TRBJ2-4; D is unresolved. Germline V CDR1 and CDR2: SGHAT, FQNNGV. The ends were cut back, 5 bases at V and 0 bases at J, with 11 bases in the middle. This CDR3 contains 15 residues. The CDR3: CASSPRSVAKNIQYF. In nucleotides, the CDR3 is TGTGCCAGCAGCCCTCGGTCTGTAGCCAAAAACATTCAGTACTTC.

The rearrangement joins TRBV4-1 to TRBJ1-5; D might be TRBD1 (5 bases). V gave up 0 bases and J gave up 4 bases, with 13 bases separating them. The CDR3 has 16 amino acids. CDR1 is MGHRA, CDR2 YSYEKL, per germline. The CDR3 DNA reads as TGCGCCAGCAGCCAAGATCGGCAGGGATCAAATCAGCCCCAGCATTTT. Protein: CASSQDRQGSNQPQHF.